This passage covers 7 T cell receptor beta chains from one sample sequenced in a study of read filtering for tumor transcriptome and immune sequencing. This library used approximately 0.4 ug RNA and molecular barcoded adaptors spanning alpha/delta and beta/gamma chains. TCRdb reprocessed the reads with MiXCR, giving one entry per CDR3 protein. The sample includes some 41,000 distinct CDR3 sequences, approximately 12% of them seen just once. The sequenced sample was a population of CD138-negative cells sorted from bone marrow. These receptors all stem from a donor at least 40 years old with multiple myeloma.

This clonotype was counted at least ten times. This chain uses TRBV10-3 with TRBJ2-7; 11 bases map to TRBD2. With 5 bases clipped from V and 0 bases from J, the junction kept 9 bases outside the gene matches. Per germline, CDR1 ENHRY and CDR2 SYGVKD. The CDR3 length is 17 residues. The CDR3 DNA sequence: TGTGCCATCAGTACGACTAGCGGGGAAATCAGCTCCTACGAGCAGTACTTC. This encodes CAISTTSGEISSYEQYF.

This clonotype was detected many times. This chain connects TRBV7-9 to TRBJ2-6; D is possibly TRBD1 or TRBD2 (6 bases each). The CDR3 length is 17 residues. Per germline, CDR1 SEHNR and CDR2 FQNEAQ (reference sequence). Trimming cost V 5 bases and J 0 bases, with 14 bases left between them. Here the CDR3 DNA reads TGTGCCAGCAGCGCGTTGGGGGGCGGCTCTGGGGCCAACGTCCTGACTTTC. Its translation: CASSALGGGSGANVLTF.

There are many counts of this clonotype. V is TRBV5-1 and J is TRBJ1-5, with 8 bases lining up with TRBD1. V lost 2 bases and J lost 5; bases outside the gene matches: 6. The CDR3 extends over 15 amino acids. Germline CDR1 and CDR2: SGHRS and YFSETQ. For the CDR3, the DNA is TGCGCCAGCAGCTTAACAGGGGGAAAGGATCAGCCCCAGCATTTT. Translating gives CASSLTGGKDQPQHF.

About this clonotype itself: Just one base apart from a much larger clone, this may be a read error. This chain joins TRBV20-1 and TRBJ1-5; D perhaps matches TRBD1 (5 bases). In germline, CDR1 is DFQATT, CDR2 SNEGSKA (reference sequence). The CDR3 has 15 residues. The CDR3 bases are TGCAGGGCTAGTACTAGGGGCGGAAGCAATCAGCCCCAGCATTTT. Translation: CRASTRGGSNQPQHF.

This chain's CDR3 is CASSLRGGQGFYENIQYF. Written as DNA, the CDR3 is TGTGCCAGCAGCCTCCGAGGGGGACAGGGCTTTTACGAAAACATTCAGTACTTC. The V gene is TRBV7-8, the J gene TRBJ2-4, with 9 positions matching TRBD1. This CDR3 region has 18 residues. V dropped 5 bases and J dropped 5; count of bases not matched to a gene: 16. CDR1 and CDR2 from the germline V gene are SGHVS and FQNEAQ.

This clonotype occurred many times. CDR3 protein: CASSLRGATNTGELFF. Written as DNA, the CDR3 is TGTGCCAGCTCACTTCGGGGGGCCACGAACACCGGGGAGCTGTTTTTT. V is TRBV18 and J is TRBJ2-2; D perhaps matches TRBD2 (7 bases). Germline V lookup: CDR1 KGHSH, CDR2 LQKENI. V lost 4 bases and J 0 bases, leaving 12 bases between the germline ends. The CDR3 loop spans 16 amino acids.

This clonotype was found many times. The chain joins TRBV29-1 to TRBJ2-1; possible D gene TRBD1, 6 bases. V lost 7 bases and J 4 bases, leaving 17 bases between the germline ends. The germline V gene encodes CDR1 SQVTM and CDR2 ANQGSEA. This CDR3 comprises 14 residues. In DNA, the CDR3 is TGCAGCGCTCGACAGGATTCAGGGTACAATGAGCAGTTCTTC. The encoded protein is CSARQDSGYNEQFF.